What follows describes a single T cell receptor beta chain. Extraction and reverse transcription of RNA yielded cDNA as the sequencing template. Assay used: immunoSEQ multiplex PCR; TCRdb lists only in-frame clones, some missing. The sample has fewer than 110,000 clones, over 80% seen once. The data stem from a study of CD8+ T cells in alopecia areata. Documented treatment: oral pan-JAK inhibitor, 5-10 mg twice daily. The TCR was taken from a human donor with alopecia areata. The material sequenced was CD8+ T cells sorted from blood, taken at week 24, from a patient treated with tofacitinib.

The chain's CDR3 is CASSQDRGQGVPLTYEQYF. The CDR3 bases are TGCGCCAGCAGCCAAGATCGAGGACAGGGTGTCCCCCTGACCTACGAGCAGTACTTC. The chain combines TRBV4-3 with TRBJ2-7; 8 positions agree with TRBD1. The germline V gene encodes CDR1 LGHNA and CDR2 YSLEER. The CDR3 contains 19 residues. V lost 0 bases to trimming and J lost 2 bases; unmatched junction nucleotides: 15.